The 8 T cell receptor beta chains below all came from one sample that was sequenced in a study of human T cells and chemical hapten exposure. Stated time point: patch test 1, 2 weeks after DPC sensitization. As for treatment: therapeutic diphenylcyclopropenone sensitization with weekly scalp DPC. TCRdb re-derived calls from the RACE reads in MiXCR, one entry per CDR3 protein. The sample records around 52,000 distinct CDR3 sequences, approximately 9.3% being singletons. Sequenced here: whole blood, sampled in connection with sensitization to the hapten diphenylcyclopropenone (DPC). The receptors come from a woman between 40 and 55 years old with alopecia areata. Some clones in this sample may be carry-over from other donors' samples.

CDR3 amino acids: CASSATGYYTEAFF. The DNA of the CDR3 is TGTGCCAGCAGCGCGACAGGGTATTACACTGAAGCTTTCTTT. The genes are TRBV5-5 and TRBJ1-1; TRBD1 aligns across 7 bases. The CDR3 extends over 14 amino acids. Germline loops: CDR1 SGHKS, CDR2 YYEKEE (reference sequence). Trimming cost V 4 bases and J 3 bases; bases outside gene matches: 6.

The sample holds many counts of this clonotype. The gene calls are TRBV29-1 and TRBJ2-5; D is possibly TRBD1 (6 bases). The CDR3 has 12 residues. V was shortened by 7 bases and J by 9 bases, with 18 bases between the two germline ends. Germline CDR1 is SQVTM and CDR2 is ANQGSEA. CDR3 in amino acids: CSAMDSLGPQYF. The DNA of the CDR3 is TGCAGCGCGATGGACAGTTTGGGGCCCCAGTACTTC.

This clonotype came up many times. The chain has TRBV20-1 and TRBJ1-2; a weak D match, TRBD1 (6 bases). The CDR3 is 13 amino acids. V was shortened by 3 bases and J by 3 bases, with 11 bases between the two germline ends. Germline CDR1 reads DFQATT; CDR2 reads SNEGSKA (reference sequence). CDR3: CSASGGGDYGYTF. CDR3 nucleotide sequence: TGCAGTGCTAGCGGCGGGGGCGACTATGGCTACACCTTC.

This clonotype showed up just a few times. The genes are TRBV24-1 and TRBJ1-5; 7 bases line up with TRBD1. The CDR3 totals 16 residues. Losses at the gene ends were 7 bases for V and 4 bases for J; bases not matched to a gene: 12. The germline V gene has CDR1 KGHDR and CDR2 SFDVKD. CDR3 nucleotides: TGTGCCACCAGCCCGGGAACAGGGGTTTTGAATCAGCCCCAGCATTTT. Translating it yields CATSPGTGVLNQPQHF.

In its sample, this clonotype was seen many times. The V and J genes are TRBV30 and TRBJ1-4; TRBD1 is a possible D gene (6 bases). V lost 8 bases and J lost 4, with 14 bases in between. CDR1 is GTSNPN and CDR2 is SVGIG in the germline V gene (reference sequence). The CDR3 totals 13 residues. The CDR3 nucleotides are TGTGCCGGCGGGGGCCAGATTAATGAAAAACTGTTTTTT. It yields the protein CAGGGQINEKLFF. The variable domain in full, with the rest retrieved from reference TRBV30 and TRBJ1-4, is SQTIHQWPATLVQPVGSPLSLECTVEGTSNPNLYWYRQAAGRGLQLLFYSVGIGQISSEVPQNLSASRPQDRQFILSSKKLLLSDSGFYLCAGGGQINEKLFFGSGTQLSVL.

This clonotype was detected ten times or more. The V call is TRBV6-2 or TRBV6-3, the J call TRBJ1-1; no reliable D call. Germline loops: CDR1 MNHEY, CDR2 SVGEGT. The V gene lost 6 bases and the J gene lost 1 base, with 12 bases spanning the gap. CDR3 size: 14 residues. The CDR3 bases are TGTGCCAGCAGACGAGAGGGCCCGAACACTGAAGCTTTCTTT. This codes for CASRREGPNTEAFF.

Many counts were recorded for this clonotype. This chain joins TRBV4-2 and TRBJ1-2; no reliable D call. V lost 1 base to trimming and J lost 1 base, with 4 bases between them. Germline V gene data show CDR1 as LGHNA and CDR2 as YNFKEQ. The CDR3 contains 13 residues. The CDR3 loop is CASSQVGNYGYTF. CDR3 in DNA: TGTGCCAGCAGCCAAGTTGGTAACTATGGCTACACCTTC.

This clonotype was picked up a small number of times. The chain joins TRBV7-3 to TRBJ2-2; D perhaps matches TRBD2 (6 bases). Trimming took off 4 bases at V and 4 bases at J, with 10 bases between the two ends. CDR1 and CDR2 from the germline V gene are SGHTA and FQGTGA. CDR3 size: 14 residues. The CDR3 here is CASSSGLVTGELFF. The DNA of the CDR3 is TGTGCCAGCAGCTCGGGACTTGTCACCGGGGAGCTGTTTTTT.